The 15 T cell receptor beta chains below were found in one sample sequenced in a study of T cell responses to AZD1222 COVID-19 vaccine. Only in-frame clones appear in the TCRdb table, and some are missing; sequencing was by immunoSEQ multiplex PCR. Found here are 100,000 to 150,000 clones, roughly 88% of them singletons; the top ten hold around 6%. The material was peripheral blood, obtained on day 0 of AZD1222 vaccination. These receptors were obtained from an adult in good health.

V usage is TRBV7-9 and J usage is TRBJ1-4; D is ambiguous. The CDR3 length is 13 residues. CDR1 is SEHNR and CDR2 is FQNEAQ in the germline V gene (reference sequence). Trimming took 2 bases from V and 11 from J, leaving 12 bases between them. The CDR3 bases are TGTGCCAGCAGCTTATCTAATATGGGGAAACTGTTTTTT. It yields the protein CASSLSNMGKLFF.

V usage is TRBV7-8 and J usage is TRBJ2-6; D assignment may be TRBD1 or TRBD2 (5 bases each). CDR1 is SGHVS and CDR2 is FQNEAQ in the germline V gene. Trimming removed 1 base at V and 0 bases at J, with 13 bases between. The CDR3 is 18 residues long. The CDR3 spells CASSLGWGGFSGANVLTF. The CDR3 DNA reads as TGTGCCAGCAGCTTAGGGTGGGGCGGGTTCTCTGGGGCCAACGTCCTGACTTTC.

The rearrangement links TRBV19 to TRBJ1-4; D is possibly TRBD1 (5 bases). The germline V gene encodes CDR1 LNHDA and CDR2 SQIVND (reference sequence). Trimming cost V 6 bases and J 4 bases, with 12 bases left between them. The length of the CDR3 is 14 residues. The CDR3 protein is CASSRGGGNEKLFF. The CDR3 coding sequence is TGTGCCAGTAGCCGCGGGGGGGGTAATGAAAAACTGTTTTTT.

The J gene is TRBJ2-2, the V gene TRBV2, with D perhaps matching TRBD2 (6 bases). The CDR3 loop spans 15 amino acids. In germline, CDR1 is SNHLY, CDR2 FYNNEI. With 5 bases removed from V and 6 bases from J, the gap between germline ends came to 16 bases. The CDR3 region has the DNA TGTGCCAGCAGTTCGGGTCGGGAGCCGGCCGGGGAGCTGTTTTTT. As protein: CASSSGREPAGELFF. Looking up the rest from reference TRBV2 and TRBJ2-2 gives the full variable domain: EPEVTQTPSHQVTQMGQEVILRCVPISNHLYFYWYRQILGQKVEFLVSFYNNEISEKSEIFDDQFSVERPDGSNFTLKIRSTKLEDSAMYFCASSSGREPAGELFFGEGSRLTVL.

The chain couples TRBV5-1 to TRBJ1-4, with TRBD1 matching over 9 bases. The CDR3 loop spans 14 amino acids. V lost 4 bases, J lost 8 bases, and 6 bases stayed unmatched. The germline V gene has CDR1 SGHRS and CDR2 YFSETQ. The chain's CDR3 is CASSPGQGPEKLFF. The CDR3 region has the DNA TGCGCCAGCAGCCCGGGACAGGGACCCGAAAAACTGTTTTTT.

The V and J genes are TRBV18 and TRBJ1-3, with D possibly TRBD1 on 5 matching bases. In germline, CDR1 is KGHSH, CDR2 LQKENI. Trimming took 3 bases from V and 0 from J, leaving 12 bases between them. This CDR3 contains 16 residues. Here the CDR3 DNA reads TGTGCCAGCTCACCTTCAAGTGGGGCCTCTGGAAACACCATATATTTT. This codes for CASSPSSGASGNTIYF.

This clone was found once. This chain uses TRBV19 with TRBJ1-1; no clear D gene. Trimming removed 3 bases at V and 1 base at J, with 21 bases between. The germline V gene has CDR1 LNHDA and CDR2 SQIVND (reference sequence). This CDR3 has 18 residues. The CDR3 region has the DNA TGTGCCAGTAGTATTGGGTTTGGGCGTAAGTACCAGAACACTGAAGCTTTCTTT. Translated: CASSIGFGRKYQNTEAFF.

The chain joins TRBV28 to TRBJ1-5, with D hard to call. V was shortened by 6 bases and J by 0 bases, with 9 bases between the two germline ends. Germline CDR1 is MDHEN and CDR2 is SYDVKM. The CDR3 has 14 residues. DNA for the CDR3: TGTGCCAGCAGGGGTTGGGTTAGCAATCAGCCCCAGCATTTT. Translating it yields CASRGWVSNQPQHF.

Comment on this clone: At one end the junction does not follow the germline gene, possibly because of a read error. The rearrangement links TRBV7-7 to TRBJ2-2; D possibly corresponds to TRBD1 (6 bases). Germline CDR1 reads SSHAT; CDR2 reads FNYEAQ (reference sequence). The CDR3 covers 14 residues. CDR3 amino acids: CASSLGGLSGELFF. The CDR3 DNA follows: TGTGCTAGCAGCTTAGGGGGTTTATCCGGGGAGCTGTTTTTT.

The chain joins TRBV7-2 to TRBJ1-6; D is uncertain. From germline, CDR1 is SGHTA and CDR2 FQGNSA. The germline V and J ends were trimmed by 5 bases and 10 bases, with 24 bases remaining between them. The CDR3 contains 17 residues. The CDR3 nucleotides read TGTGCCAGCAGCCCAAGGGTTTTTGACACGCCTGGGTCACCCCTCCACTTT. It translates to CASSPRVFDTPGSPLHF. The full variable domain, completed using reference TRBV7-2 and TRBJ1-6, is GAGVSQSPSNKVTEKGKDVELRCDPISGHTALYWYRQSLGQGLEFLIYFQGNSAPDKSGLPSDRFSAERTGGSVSTLTIQRTQQEDSAVYLCASSPRVFDTPGSPLHFGNGTRLTVT.

This chain joins TRBV28 and TRBJ1-3; D gene unclear. Deletions cut 6 bases from V and 7 bases from J, with 16 bases between. CDR1 is MDHEN, CDR2 SYDVKM, per germline. This CDR3 contains 14 residues. The CDR3 DNA sequence: TGTGCCAGCAGGCTCGGTCAACTAGGGAACACCATATATTTT. This gives the protein CASRLGQLGNTIYF.

This clone was seen a single time. The genes are TRBV19 and TRBJ1-5; TRBD1 aligns across 9 bases. Germline-derived CDR1 and CDR2 are LNHDA and SQIVND (reference sequence). This CDR3 has 15 residues. J gave up 7 bases and V 9 bases, and 13 bases lay outside the gene matches. This CDR3 is CARGRDRARGQPQHF. In DNA, the CDR3 is TGTGCCAGAGGCCGGGACAGGGCCAGGGGGCAGCCCCAGCATTTT.

This chain uses TRBV27 with TRBJ2-3; D could derive from TRBD1 or TRBD2 (6 bases each). V was pared by 6 bases and J by 4 bases, with 11 bases between. Looked up from germline, CDR1 is MNHEY and CDR2 is SMNVEV (reference sequence). The CDR3 has 13 residues. The DNA for the CDR3 is TGTGCCAGCAGAACCGGGGGCCCAGATACGCAGTATTTT. Amino acid sequence: CASRTGGPDTQYF.

The chain couples TRBV30 to TRBJ1-1; D not certain. V lost 4 bases to trimming and J lost 5 bases, with 23 bases between them. Germline V lookup: CDR1 GTSNPN, CDR2 SVGIG (reference sequence). The CDR3 totals 16 residues. CDR3 protein: CAWIRIGQLFTTEAFF. The CDR3 nucleotides are TGTGCCTGGATACGTATCGGGCAATTATTCACGACTGAAGCTTTCTTT.

The chain recombines TRBV6-5 with TRBJ1-3; D not resolved. CDR1 and CDR2 (germline): MNHEY, SVGAGI. Trimming removed 10 bases at V and 4 bases at J, with 14 bases between. CDR3 length: 13 amino acids. The CDR3: CATESPGGNTIYF. The CDR3 bases are TGTGCCACCGAGAGTCCGGGAGGAAACACCATATATTTT.